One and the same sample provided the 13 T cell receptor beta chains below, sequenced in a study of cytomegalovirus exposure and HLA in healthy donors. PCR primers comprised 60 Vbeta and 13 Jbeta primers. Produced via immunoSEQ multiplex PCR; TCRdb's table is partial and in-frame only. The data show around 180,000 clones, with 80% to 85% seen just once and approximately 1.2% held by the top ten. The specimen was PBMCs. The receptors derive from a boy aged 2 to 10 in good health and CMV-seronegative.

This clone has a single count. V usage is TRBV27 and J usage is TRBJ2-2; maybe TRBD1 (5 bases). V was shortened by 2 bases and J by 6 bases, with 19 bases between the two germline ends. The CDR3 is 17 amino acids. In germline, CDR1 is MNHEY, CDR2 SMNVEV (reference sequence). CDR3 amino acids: CASSLLPRAIPSGELFF. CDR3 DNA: TGTGCCAGCAGTTTACTGCCCAGGGCGATACCCTCCGGGGAGCTGTTTTTT.

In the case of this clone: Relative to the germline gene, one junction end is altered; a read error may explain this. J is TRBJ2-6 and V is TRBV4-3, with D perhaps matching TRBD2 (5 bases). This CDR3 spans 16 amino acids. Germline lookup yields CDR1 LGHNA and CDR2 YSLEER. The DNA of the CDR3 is TGCGCCAGCGGCCAAGAGGGTGCAGGTCGGGCCAACGTCCTGACTTTC. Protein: CASGQEGAGRANVLTF.

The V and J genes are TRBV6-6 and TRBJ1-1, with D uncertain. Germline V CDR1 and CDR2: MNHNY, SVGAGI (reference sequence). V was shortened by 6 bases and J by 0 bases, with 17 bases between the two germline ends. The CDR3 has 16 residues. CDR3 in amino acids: CASSPRPLQLNTEAFF. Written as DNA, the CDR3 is TGTGCCAGCAGCCCTAGACCGTTACAACTGAACACTGAAGCTTTCTTT.

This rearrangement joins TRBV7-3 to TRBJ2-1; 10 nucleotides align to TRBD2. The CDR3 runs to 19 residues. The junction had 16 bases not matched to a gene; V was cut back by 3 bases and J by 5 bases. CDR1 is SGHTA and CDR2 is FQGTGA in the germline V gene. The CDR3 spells CASSFFRLASGSMNNEQFF. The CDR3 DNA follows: TGTGCCAGCAGCTTTTTTCGGTTGGCTAGCGGGAGTATGAACAATGAGCAGTTCTTC.

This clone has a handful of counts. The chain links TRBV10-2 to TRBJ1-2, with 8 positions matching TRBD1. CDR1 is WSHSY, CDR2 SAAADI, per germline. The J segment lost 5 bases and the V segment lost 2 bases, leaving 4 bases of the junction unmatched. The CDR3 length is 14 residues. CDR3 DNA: TGCGCCAGCAGTGAGGGACAGGGAGTATATGGCTACACCTTC. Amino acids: CASSEGQGVYGYTF.

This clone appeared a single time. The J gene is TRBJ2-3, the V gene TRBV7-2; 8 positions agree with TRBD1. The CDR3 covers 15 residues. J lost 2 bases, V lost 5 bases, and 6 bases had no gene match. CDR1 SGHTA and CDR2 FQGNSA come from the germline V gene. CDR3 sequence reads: CASSTGQGFTDTQYF. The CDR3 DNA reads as TGTGCCAGCAGCACCGGACAGGGCTTCACAGATACGCAGTATTTT.

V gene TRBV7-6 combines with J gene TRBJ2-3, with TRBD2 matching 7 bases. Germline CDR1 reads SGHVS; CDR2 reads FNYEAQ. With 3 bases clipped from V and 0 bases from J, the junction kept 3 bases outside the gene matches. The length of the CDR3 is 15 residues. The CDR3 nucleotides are TGTGCCAGCAGCTTCAGCGGGACTAGCACAGATACGCAGTATTTT. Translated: CASSFSGTSTDTQYF.

The CDR3 DNA follows: TGTGCCAGCAGCTTAGATGCCGGGGAGACCCAGTACTTC. The encoded protein is CASSLDAGETQYF. V usage is TRBV7-2 and J usage is TRBJ2-5; D gene ambiguous. V shed 1 base and J shed 5 bases, with 8 bases lying between them. Germline lookup yields CDR1 SGHTA and CDR2 FQGNSA. The CDR3 is 13 amino acids.

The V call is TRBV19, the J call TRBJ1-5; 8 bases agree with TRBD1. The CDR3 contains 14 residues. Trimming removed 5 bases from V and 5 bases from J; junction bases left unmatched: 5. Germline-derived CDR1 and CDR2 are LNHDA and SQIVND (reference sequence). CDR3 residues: CASSLTGDYQPQHF. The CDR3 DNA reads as TGTGCCAGTAGTCTGACAGGGGACTATCAGCCCCAGCATTTT.

CDR3: CASSPGQDTEAFF. CDR3 sequence (DNA): TGTGCCAGCTCACCCGGACAGGACACTGAAGCTTTCTTT. The chain joins TRBV18 to TRBJ1-1; TRBD1 agrees at 7 bases. Per germline, CDR1 KGHSH and CDR2 LQKENI. CDR3 length equals 13 residues. The V segment lost 3 bases and the J segment 3 bases; nucleotides outside the gene matches: 1.

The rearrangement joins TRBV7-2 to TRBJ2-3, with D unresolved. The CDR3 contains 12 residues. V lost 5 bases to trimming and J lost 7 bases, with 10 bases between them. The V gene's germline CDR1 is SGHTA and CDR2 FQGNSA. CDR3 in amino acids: CASSPSENTQYF. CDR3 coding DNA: TGTGCCAGCAGCCCCTCTGAGAATACGCAGTATTTT.

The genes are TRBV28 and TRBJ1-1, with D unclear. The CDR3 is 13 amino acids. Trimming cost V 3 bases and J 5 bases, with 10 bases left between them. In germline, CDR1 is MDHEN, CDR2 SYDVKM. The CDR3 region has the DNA TGTGCCAGCAGTTTTGTTGTAGCTACTGAAGCTTTCTTT. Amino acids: CASSFVVATEAFF.

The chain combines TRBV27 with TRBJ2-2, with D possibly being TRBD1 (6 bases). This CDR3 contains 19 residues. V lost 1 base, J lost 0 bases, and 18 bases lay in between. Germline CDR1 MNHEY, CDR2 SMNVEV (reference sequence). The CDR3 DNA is TGTGCCAGCAGTTTATTATCCCCAGCCGGGACAACGAACACCGGGGAGCTGTTTTTT. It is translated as CASSLLSPAGTTNTGELFF.